This is a list of T cell receptor beta chains from one sample in a study of shared clonotypes between healthy human individuals. Data came from immunoSEQ multiplex PCR; TCRdb stores just in-frame clones and leaves some out. The table lists around 2.5 million clones, approximately 94% of them singletons, with around 0.37% in the top ten. Sequencing was performed on naive CD4+ T cells from PBMCs. These receptors all come from a young man in good health. Some clones in this sample may be carry-over from other donors' samples. Both conserved end residues are part of each CDR3. The D gene is left open where the match is weak. Clone size, where shown, is once, few, many, or a class for clones that have expanded.

size: -; J: TRBJ1-2; D: TRBD1; V: TRBV2; DNA: TGTGCCAGCAGTCCCCAAAGGGCGGACAGGGCAAATGGCTACACCTTC; CDR3: CASSPQRADRANGYTF
size: -; J: TRBJ2-3; D: -; V: TRBV4-3; DNA: TGCGCCAGCAGCCAAGTGGGTTCCGCTGGAGATACGCAGTATTTT; CDR3: CASSQVGSAGDTQYF
size: -; J: TRBJ1-2; D: -; V: TRBV28; DNA: TGTGCCAGCAGTTCTCTAGACCGCCACACCTTC; CDR3: CASSSLDRHTF
size: -; J: TRBJ2-3; D: -; V: TRBV4-3; DNA: TGCGCCAGCAGCCAAGATGCCACCCGGGACCTAGTCAGTACGCAGTATTTT; CDR3: CASSQDATRDLVSTQYF
size: -; J: TRBJ2-1; D: TRBD2; V: TRBV14; DNA: TGTGCCAGCAGCCCCAAGATCGCGGGAGCGGGGTTTAAGAATGAGCAGTTCTTC; CDR3: CASSPKIAGAGFKNEQFF
size: -; J: TRBJ2-7; D: -; V: TRBV4-2; DNA: TGTGCCAGCAGCCTGGGGCTAACCTTTTCCTACGAGCAGTACTTC; CDR3: CASSLGLTFSYEQYF
size: -; J: TRBJ2-3; D: TRBD2; V: TRBV9; DNA: TGTGCCAGCACTCGCGGGAGGGCGTACGCAGATACGCAGTATTTT; CDR3: CASTRGRAYADTQYF
size: -; J: TRBJ2-2; D: TRBD1; V: TRBV5-8; DNA: TGTGCCAGCAGCTTGGATCAGGACAGGGGTATTTCCGGGGAGCTGTTTTTT; CDR3: CASSLDQDRGISGELFF
size: -; J: TRBJ1-1; D: -; V: TRBV9; DNA: TGTGCCAGCAGCTCAAACAGGAACACTGAAGCTTTCTTT; CDR3: CASSSNRNTEAFF
size: -; J: TRBJ2-7; D: TRBD2; V: TRBV28; DNA: TGTGCCAGCAGCCGCATAAGAGCTAGCGGCTCCTACGAGCAGTACTTC; CDR3: CASSRIRASGSYEQYF
size: -; J: TRBJ2-1; D: TRBD2; V: TRBV2; DNA: TGTGCCAGCACCGGACTAGCGGGTTACAATGAGCAGTTCTTC; CDR3: CASTGLAGYNEQFF
size: -; J: TRBJ1-2; D: -; V: TRBV7-2; DNA: TGTGCCAGCTTCGTCCCGCTGGATGGCTACACCTTC; CDR3: CASFVPLDGYTF
size: once; J: TRBJ2-3; D: -; V: TRBV28; DNA: TGTGCCAGCAGTTTGCTACCAGGGCACGATACGCAGTATTTT; CDR3: CASSLLPGHDTQYF
size: -; J: TRBJ2-6; D: -; V: TRBV5-1; DNA: TGCGCCAGCAGCCCCCTAGTTGGAGCCAACGTCCTGACTTTC; CDR3: CASSPLVGANVLTF
size: -; J: TRBJ1-2; D: -; V: TRBV7-2; DNA: TGTGCCAGCAGCTTAGTATCCAGGGCTGGCGGCTACACCTTC; CDR3: CASSLVSRAGGYTF